The present TCR beta chain was sequenced within a study of T cell responses to AZD1222 COVID-19 vaccine. The CDR3 is made up of 13 amino acids. Trimming removed 1 base at V and 7 bases at J, with 11 bases between. Germline V gene sequence: CDR1 SNHLY, CDR2 FYNNEI. Study-level points and caveats: Rises in breadth and depth of Spike-specific TCRs came after two AZD1222 doses. White British people made up most donors, females outnumbered males, and clonal diversity was possibly underestimated. The study identified only five to seven AZD1222 recipients as seropositive at baseline.

Clones were sequenced by immunoSEQ multiplex PCR, and TCRdb holds only the in-frame ones, with some missing. The data contain around 130,000 clones, over 85% of them singletons. With respect to this clone: Its antigen is still unknown.

Pooling covered second doses at about 4 or about 12 weeks. The sample here was peripheral blood, taken 28 days after the second AZD1222 dose. The rearrangement joins TRBV2 to TRBJ2-7, with D possibly matching TRBD1 (6 bases). This clonotype was obtained from an adult who received the AZD1222 COVID-19 vaccine. The CDR3 here is CASSEVVRGEQYF. As DNA, the CDR3 is TGTGCCAGCAGTGAAGTAGTCAGGGGAGAGCAGTACTTC.